This T cell receptor beta chain was documented in a study of blood T cell repertoires in COVID-19. On the study more broadly: The samples span acute and convalescent COVID-19 from the United States, Italy and Spain. In each case, the material was cDNA or gDNA derived from T cells, B-cell-depleted T cells, or PBMCs.

V shed 0 bases and J 4 bases; nucleotides not matched to a gene: 6. The germline gives CDR1 SGHDN, CDR2 FVKESK. This CDR3 comprises 17 residues. Original handling: Estimation of nucleated cell counts was performed using reference gene primer amplification. Method: immunoSEQ multiplex PCR; TCRdb's copy keeps in-frame clones and lacks some. V and J calls and clone size are those listed in that table; D and trimming were worked out from the DNA. The sample has 120,000 to 150,000 clones, around 86% seen once. The clonotype was recovered from a man older than 75 with acute or convalescent COVID-19. The source material was peripheral blood. The rearrangement uses TRBV14 and TRBJ2-2; 9 nucleotides match TRBD2. The CDR3 here is CASSQERLAGITGELFF. As DNA, the CDR3 is TGTGCCAGCAGCCAAGAGCGGCTAGCGGGGATCACCGGGGAGCTGTTTTTT.